This TCR beta chain came from a study of blood T cell repertoires in COVID-19. Profiling relied on immunoSEQ multiplex PCR, and the TCRdb table lists in-frame clones only, not all of them. There are about 150,000 clones in the sample; about 83% occur only once, and over 4.5% lies in the top ten. This CDR3 is 13 amino acids long. CDR1 and CDR2 (germline): MNHEY, SVGAGI. The V gene end was trimmed by 4 bases and the J gene end by 4 bases; junction bases not matched to a gene: 1. The sequencing input was peripheral blood. The sequence came from a human donor in a cohort sampled during active COVID-19. V usage is TRBV6-5 and J usage is TRBJ2-1; 7 bases map to TRBD1. The CDR3 region is CASSSGQYNEQFF. The CDR3 bases are TGTGCCAGCAGTTCGGGACAGTACAATGAGCAGTTCTTC.